Shown below are 21 T cell receptor beta chains from a single sample sequenced in a study of blood T cell repertoires in COVID-19. Using immunoSEQ multiplex PCR, the repertoire was profiled, and TCRdb retains in-frame clones only, with some absent. The sample contains under 70,000 clones, around three quarters of which appear only once. The material sequenced was peripheral blood. These receptors were obtained from a human donor in a cohort sampled during active COVID-19.

This clone was counted only a few times. The V call is TRBV7-3, the J call TRBJ2-1, with D unclear. The germline V gene encodes CDR1 SGHTA and CDR2 FQGTGA. The CDR3 sequence is 13 residues long. V lost 3 bases and J 7 bases, leaving 10 bases between the germline ends. Written as DNA, the CDR3 is TGTGCCAGCAGCTTGTCTTCCCTTAATGAGCAGTTCTTC. Its translation: CASSLSSLNEQFF.

The chain carries TRBV7-9 and TRBJ2-2; tentatively, D is TRBD2 (6 bases). V lost 5 bases and J 4 bases, leaving 20 bases between the germline ends. This CDR3 is built from 17 residues. CDR1 and CDR2 (germline): SEHNR, FQNEAQ (reference sequence). The CDR3 spells CASSNARGGVFTGELFF. The CDR3 nucleotides read TGTGCCAGCAGCAACGCGCGGGGTGGCGTGTTCACCGGGGAGCTGTTTTTT. The whole variable domain, filled in from reference TRBV7-9 and TRBJ2-2, reads DTGVSQNPRHKITKRGQNVTFRCDPISEHNRLYWYRQTLGQGPEFLTYFQNEAQLEKSRLLSDRFSAERPKGSFSTLEIQRTEQGDSAMYLCASSNARGGVFTGELFFGEGSRLTVL.

The chain combines TRBV19 with TRBJ1-2, with 7 bases aligning to TRBD1. This CDR3 region has 15 residues. V gave up 7 bases and J gave up 4 bases; unmatched junction bases: 12. CDR1 is LNHDA and CDR2 is SQIVND in the germline V gene (reference sequence). CDR3 sequence reads: CASTPPGTVSYGYTF. The CDR3 DNA follows: TGTGCCAGTACCCCCCCCGGGACAGTGTCCTATGGCTACACCTTC. Drawing the rest from reference TRBV19 and TRBJ1-2, the complete variable domain is DGGITQSPKYLFRKEGQNVTLSCEQNLNHDAMYWYRQDPGQGLRLIYYSQIVNDFQKGDIAEGYSVSREKKESFPLTVTSAQKNPTAFYLCASTPPGTVSYGYTFGSGTRLTVV.

V is TRBV29-1 and J is TRBJ1-2; weak D call: TRBD1 (6 bases). V shed 6 bases and J shed 2 bases, with 19 bases lying between them. From germline, CDR1 is SQVTM and CDR2 ANQGSEA. The length of the CDR3 is 15 residues. CDR3 coding DNA: TGCAGCGTGGGGGAGGGCAGGGGCTCGAACTATGGCTACACCTTC. Translating it yields CSVGEGRGSNYGYTF.

This CDR3 reads CASSLGQNAGDYEQFF. Written as DNA, the CDR3 is TGCGCCAGCAGCTTGGGGCAGAATGCGGGAGACTATGAGCAGTTCTTC. V gene TRBV5-1 combines with J gene TRBJ2-1; 7 bases line up with TRBD2. Germline values: CDR1 SGHRS, CDR2 YFSETQ. V gave up 0 bases and J gave up 8 bases; unmatched junction bases: 11. The CDR3 loop spans 16 amino acids. Full variable domain (remainder filled in from reference TRBV5-1 and TRBJ2-1): KAGVTQTPRYLIKTRGQQVTLSCSPISGHRSVSWYQQTPGQGLQFLFEYFSETQRNKGNFPGRFSGRQFSNSRSEMNVSTLELGDSALYLCASSLGQNAGDYEQFFGPGTRLTVL.

The J gene is TRBJ1-5, the V gene TRBV28, with D unresolved. Trimming removed 4 bases at V and 3 bases at J, with 16 bases between. This CDR3 spans 16 amino acids. CDR1 MDHEN and CDR2 SYDVKM come from the germline V gene. CDR3 sequence (DNA): TGTGCCAGCAGTTCCGAATCGTACTCCGCCAATCAGCCCCAGCATTTT. This codes for CASSSESYSANQPQHF.

This chain uses TRBV24-1 with TRBJ1-5; a weak D match, TRBD1 (6 bases). The V and J ends lost 3 bases and 1 base respectively, with 9 bases between them. Germline assignment: CDR1 KGHDR and CDR2 SFDVKD. The CDR3 contains 15 residues. The CDR3 nucleotides are TGTGCCACCAGTGATCCCGGACAGAGCAATCAGCCCCAGCATTTT. Translated, it gives CATSDPGQSNQPQHF.

The table lists this clone with many counts. This chain connects TRBV19 to TRBJ2-5; 10 bases are shared with TRBD2. After removal of 3 bases from V and 5 bases from J, the junction contained 9 bases not matched to a gene. The germline V gene encodes CDR1 LNHDA and CDR2 SQIVND (reference sequence). This CDR3 is built from 16 residues. The CDR3 protein is CASSIPPASGSETQYF. The CDR3 region has the DNA TGTGCCAGTAGTATCCCTCCGGCTAGCGGGAGTGAGACCCAGTACTTC.

A note on this clone: The identical CDR3 is also encoded by other nucleotide sequences in the sample. J is TRBJ1-1 and V is TRBV12-3 or TRBV12-4, with D perhaps matching TRBD1 (6 bases). This CDR3 comprises 13 residues. V lost 5 bases to trimming and J lost 2 bases, with 9 bases between them. This CDR3 is CASSLQGNTEAFF. CDR3 bases: TGTGCCAGCAGTCTACAGGGAAACACTGAAGCTTTCTTT.

This chain joins TRBV19 and TRBJ1-1, with D possibly being TRBD1 (6 bases). CDR1 is LNHDA, CDR2 SQIVND, per germline (reference sequence). This CDR3 has 13 residues. V shed 6 bases and J shed 5 bases, with 13 bases lying between them. CDR3 loop: CASSTTGMTEAFF. The CDR3 nucleotides are TGTGCCAGTAGCACCACAGGGATGACTGAAGCTTTCTTT. Together with reference TRBV19 and TRBJ1-1, the CDR3 gives the full variable domain: DGGITQSPKYLFRKEGQNVTLSCEQNLNHDAMYWYRQDPGQGLRLIYYSQIVNDFQKGDIAEGYSVSREKKESFPLTVTSAQKNPTAFYLCASSTTGMTEAFFGQGTRLTVV.

The V call is TRBV30, the J call TRBJ1-2, with a weak D call TRBD1 (5 bases). Germline-derived CDR1 and CDR2 are GTSNPN and SVGIG (reference sequence). V lost 2 bases, J lost 8 bases, and 12 bases lay in between. CDR3 length: 12 amino acids. CDR3 loop: CAWSFGGWGYTF. CDR3 sequence (DNA): TGTGCCTGGAGTTTCGGGGGTTGGGGCTACACCTTC.

The rearrangement joins TRBV27 to TRBJ2-7, with D unresolved. The CDR3 loop spans 14 amino acids. CDR1 and CDR2 (germline): MNHEY, SMNVEV (reference sequence). V was trimmed by 3 bases and J by 0 bases, leaving 9 bases between them. The CDR3 protein is CASSLTPSSYEQYF. The CDR3 DNA is TGTGCCAGCAGTTTGACCCCTAGCTCCTACGAGCAGTACTTC.

This clone rates as medium-sized. This chain links TRBV6-5 with TRBJ2-7; TRBD1 agrees at 9 bases. The CDR3 length is 13 residues. Germline CDR1 MNHEY, CDR2 SVGAGI. With V trimmed by 6 bases and J by 7 bases, 7 bases remained unmatched. The CDR3, as DNA: TGTGCCAGCAGCCGGGACAGGGTGGAAGAGCAGTACTTC. This gives the protein CASSRDRVEEQYF.

The chain couples TRBV4-3 to TRBJ1-5; D is unclear. The germline V gene has CDR1 LGHNA and CDR2 YSLEER. CDR3 length equals 15 residues. V was pared by 3 bases and J by 8 bases, with 17 bases between. The CDR3 sequence is CASSQVEGSTEPQHF. The DNA of the CDR3 is TGCGCCAGCAGCCAGGTAGAGGGCAGCACGGAGCCCCAGCATTTT.

This clone was counted a few times. The chain couples TRBV11-2 to TRBJ2-1; 9 bases line up with TRBD1. Trimming took 1 base from V and 9 from J; bases not matched to a gene: 7. This CDR3 is 15 amino acids long. Germline V gene lookup returns CDR1 SGHAT and CDR2 FQNNGV. The CDR3 DNA is TGTGCCAGCAGCTTAGGTAGACAGGGGGTCGGTGAGCAGTTCTTC. Its translation is CASSLGRQGVGEQFF.

The chain carries TRBV24-1 and TRBJ2-2, with TRBD1 identical over 11 bases. The CDR3 spans 16 residues. The V gene's germline CDR1 is KGHDR and CDR2 SFDVKD. The V gene end was trimmed by 4 bases and the J gene end by 5 bases; junction bases not matched to a gene: 5. Here the CDR3 DNA reads TGTGCCACCAGTGACCCAGGACAGGGGGCAACCGGGGAGCTGTTTTTT. The encoded protein is CATSDPGQGATGELFF.

The rearrangement uses TRBV19 and TRBJ1-4, with D unresolved. Germline CDR1 is LNHDA and CDR2 is SQIVND (reference sequence). Trimming took 3 bases from V and 6 from J, leaving 17 bases between them. The CDR3 sequence is 16 residues long. CDR3 nucleotide sequence: TGTGCCAGTAGTATTAGCGGCAGGCGAAGGGATGAAAAACTGTTTTTT. This gives the protein CASSISGRRRDEKLFF.

This chain connects TRBV28 to TRBJ2-1, with D perhaps TRBD2 (6 bases). Germline loops: CDR1 MDHEN, CDR2 SYDVKM. The CDR3 is made up of 15 amino acids. Trimming left V 2 bases short and J 4 bases short, with 12 bases between. CDR3 sequence: CASSLGGTGYNEQFF. In DNA form, the CDR3 reads TGTGCCAGCAGTTTAGGCGGGACCGGATACAATGAGCAGTTCTTC. The full variable domain, in which reference TRBV28 and TRBJ2-1 provide the parts outside the CDR3, is DVKVTQSSRYLVKRTGEKVFLECVQDMDHENMFWYRQDPGLGLRLIYFSYDVKMKEKGDIPEGYSVSREKKERFSLILESASTNQTSMYLCASSLGGTGYNEQFFGPGTRLTVL.

The chain links TRBV3-1 (or the pseudogene TRBV3-2) to TRBJ1-3, with D possibly being TRBD1 (5 bases). The V gene's germline CDR1 is LGHDT and CDR2 YNNKEL (reference sequence). Trimming removed 3 bases from V and 2 bases from J, with 17 bases in between. This CDR3 region has 17 residues. The CDR3 sequence: CASSHPGQGGAGNTIYF. The CDR3 nucleotides read TGTGCCAGCAGCCACCCAGGTCAGGGCGGGGCTGGAAACACCATATATTTT.

The sample holds one count of this clone. The V call is TRBV6-5, the J call TRBJ1-2; TRBD1 aligns across 9 bases. V lost 6 bases, J lost 4 bases, and 6 bases stayed unmatched. This CDR3 is 14 amino acids long. From germline, CDR1 is MNHEY and CDR2 SVGAGI. The CDR3 nucleotides are TGTGCCAGCAGCATGGACAGGGGAAGCTATGGCTACACCTTC. Amino acids: CASSMDRGSYGYTF.

V and J are TRBV7-2 and TRBJ2-5; 8 bases match TRBD2. This CDR3 spans 16 amino acids. The V gene's germline CDR1 is SGHTA and CDR2 FQGNSA. V shed 5 bases and J 4 bases; nucleotides not matched to a gene: 12. Here the CDR3 reads CASSQGLAPRRETQYF. The DNA for the CDR3 is TGTGCCAGCAGCCAAGGACTAGCCCCACGTAGAGAGACCCAGTACTTC.